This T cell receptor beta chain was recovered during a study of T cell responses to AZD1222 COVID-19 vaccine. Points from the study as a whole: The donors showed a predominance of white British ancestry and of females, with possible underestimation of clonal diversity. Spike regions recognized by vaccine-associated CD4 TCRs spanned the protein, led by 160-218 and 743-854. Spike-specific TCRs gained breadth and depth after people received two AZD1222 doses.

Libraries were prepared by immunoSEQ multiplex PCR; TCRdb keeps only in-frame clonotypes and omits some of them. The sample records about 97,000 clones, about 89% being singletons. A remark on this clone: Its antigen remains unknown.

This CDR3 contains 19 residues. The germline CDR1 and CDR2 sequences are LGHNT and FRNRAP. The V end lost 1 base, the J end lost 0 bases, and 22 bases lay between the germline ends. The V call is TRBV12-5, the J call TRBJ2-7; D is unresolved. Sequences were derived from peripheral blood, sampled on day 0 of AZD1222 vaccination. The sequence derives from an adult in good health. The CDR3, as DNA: TGTGCTAGTGGTTTGGGAACGGACCCCTGGCGGAACCTCTCCTACGAGCAGTACTTC. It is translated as CASGLGTDPWRNLSYEQYF.